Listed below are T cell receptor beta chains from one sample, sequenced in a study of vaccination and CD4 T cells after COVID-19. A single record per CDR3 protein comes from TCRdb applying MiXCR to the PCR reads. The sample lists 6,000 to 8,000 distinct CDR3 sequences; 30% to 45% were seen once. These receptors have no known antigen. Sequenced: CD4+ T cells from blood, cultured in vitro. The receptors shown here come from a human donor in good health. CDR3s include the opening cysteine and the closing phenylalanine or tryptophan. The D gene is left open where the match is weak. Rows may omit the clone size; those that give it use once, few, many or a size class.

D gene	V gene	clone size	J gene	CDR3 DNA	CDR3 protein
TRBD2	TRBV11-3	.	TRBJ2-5	TGTGCCAGCAGCTCCCGGGGAGGGTCAGAGACCCAGTACTTC	CASSSRGGSETQYF
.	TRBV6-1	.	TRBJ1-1	TGTGCCAGCATCAGGACAGAGATCATGAACACTGAAGCTTTCTTT	CASIRTEIMNTEAFF
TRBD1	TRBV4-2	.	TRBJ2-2	TGTGCCAGCAGCACAGGGGCTACGAACACCGGGGAGCTGTTTTTT	CASSTGATNTGELFF
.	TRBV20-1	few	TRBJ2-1	TGCAGTGCTAGAGAAGGGTTAAGCTCCTACAATGAGCAGTTCTTC	CSAREGLSSYNEQFF
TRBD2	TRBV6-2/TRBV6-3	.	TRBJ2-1	TGTGCCAGCAGAGGACTAGCGGGGAGCTCCTACAATGAGCAGTTCTTC	CASRGLAGSSYNEQFF
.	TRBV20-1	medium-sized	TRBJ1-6	TGCAGTGCCCCTCCAGTCGAAGCTTATAATTCACCCCTCCACTTT	CSAPPVEAYNSPLHF
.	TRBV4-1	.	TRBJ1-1	TGCGCCAGCAGCCGGATGGGACCCCCCGAGGGCACTGAAGCTTTCTTT	CASSRMGPPEGTEAFF
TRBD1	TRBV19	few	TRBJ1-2	TGTGCCAGTAGTACCGGACAGGCTCGAGGGGGCTACACCTTC	CASSTGQARGGYTF
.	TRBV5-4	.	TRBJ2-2	TGTGCCAGCAGTAGGGACTTACCAACCGGGGAGCTGTTTTTT	CASSRDLPTGELFF
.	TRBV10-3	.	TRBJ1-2	TGTGCCATCAGTGAGTCGTTTGGGGGGTTTGGCTATACCTTC	CAISESFGGFGYTF
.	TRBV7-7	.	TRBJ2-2	TGTGCCAGCAGCCCCCCCCCAGCCGGGGAGCTGTTTTTT	CASSPPPAGELFF
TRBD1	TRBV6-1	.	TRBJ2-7	TGTGCCAGCAGTCTTATGGGACAGGTCTACGAGCAGTACTTC	CASSLMGQVYEQYF
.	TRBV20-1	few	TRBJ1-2	TGCAGTGCTAGTCAACAAGGTGACGGCTATGGCTACACCTTC	CSASQQGDGYGYTF
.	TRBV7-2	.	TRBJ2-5	TGTGCCAGCACCTTCGATACAGGGCTCACTGAGACCCAGTACTTC	CASTFDTGLTETQYF
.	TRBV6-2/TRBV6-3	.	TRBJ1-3	TGTGCCAGCAGTTACGGGGTCGGAAACACCATATATTTT	CASSYGVGNTIYF
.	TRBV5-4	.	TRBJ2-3	TGTGCCAGCAGCTTGCGTGGCACAGATACGCAGTATTTT	CASSLRGTDTQYF
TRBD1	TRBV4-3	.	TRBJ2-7	TGCGCCAGCAGCCAAAACTCATACAGGGGACCCTACGAGCAGTACTTC	CASSQNSYRGPYEQYF
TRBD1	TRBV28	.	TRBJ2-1	TGTGCCAGCAGTTTATGGGGCAGGGGGCATTACAATGAGCAGTTCTTC	CASSLWGRGHYNEQFF
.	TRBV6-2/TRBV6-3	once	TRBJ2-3	TGTGCCAGCAGTTTGGGGGTGTGGGCAGATACGCAGTATTTT	CASSLGVWADTQYF
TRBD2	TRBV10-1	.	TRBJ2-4	TGCGCCAGGTGGGGACTAGCGGGCCCCAAAAACATTCAGTACTTC	CARWGLAGPKNIQYF
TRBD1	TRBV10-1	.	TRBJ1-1	TGCGCCAGCAGTCCCGATCGGACAGGGGCCATGAACACTGAAGCTTTCTTT	CASSPDRTGAMNTEAFF
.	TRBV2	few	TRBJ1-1	TGTGCCAGCAGTTTGGACAGAGACGCTGAAGCTTTCTTT	CASSLDRDAEAFF
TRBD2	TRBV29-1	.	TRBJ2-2	TGCAGCGTTGAATTGGGCGGGGGGAGCACCGGGGAGCTGTTTTTT	CSVELGGGSTGELFF
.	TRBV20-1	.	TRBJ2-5	TGCAGTGCTAGTCCCGCTTTAGGTGCCCAAGAGACCCAGTACTTC	CSASPALGAQETQYF
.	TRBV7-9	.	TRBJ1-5	TGTGCCAGCAGCTTAGGGTCGTCTAATCTCAATCAGCCCCAGCATTTT	CASSLGSSNLNQPQHF
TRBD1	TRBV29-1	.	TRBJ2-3	TGCAGCGTTGAGAATGGACAGGGGAAGGGAGATACGCAGTATTTT	CSVENGQGKGDTQYF
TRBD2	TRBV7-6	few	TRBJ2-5	TGTGCCAGCAGCTCGAGACTAGCCCGGGATGGGGAGACCCAGTACTTC	CASSSRLARDGETQYF
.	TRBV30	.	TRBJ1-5	TGTGCCTGGAGTCGGCAGGGAGGGACTCAGCCCCAGCATTTT	CAWSRQGGTQPQHF
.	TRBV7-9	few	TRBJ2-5	TGTGCCAGCAGCTTGCAGATGGGCAGGAAAGAGACCCAGTACTTC	CASSLQMGRKETQYF
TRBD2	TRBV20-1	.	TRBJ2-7	TGCAGTGCTAGAAGGACGGCGGGAGGGGTCGAGCAGTACTTC	CSARRTAGGVEQYF
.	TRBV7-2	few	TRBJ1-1	TGTGCCAGCAGCTTGAGGGGGTTTGGCAGTGAAGCTTTCTTT	CASSLRGFGSEAFF
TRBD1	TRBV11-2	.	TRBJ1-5	TGTGCCAGCAGCTTAGGACAGGGGAATCAGCCCCAGCATTTT	CASSLGQGNQPQHF
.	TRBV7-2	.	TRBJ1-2	TGTGCCAGCAGCTTAGGAGGGGGGACACTCTATGGCTACACCTTC	CASSLGGGTLYGYTF